This T cell receptor (beta chain) was recorded in a study of Tregs in tolerant kidney transplant recipients. Study results and caveats: Some patients' samples used different primers over time, so nucleotide sequences weren't comparable. The most relevant donor-specific Treg TCRbeta repertoire apparently came from expansion with activated donor B cells. Biological reproducibility was not directly addressed in this study.

CDR3 size: 11 residues. Deletions cut 1 base from V and 11 bases from J, with 9 bases between. The germline V gene encodes CDR1 SGHDT and CDR2 YYEEEE. Sequenced by immunoSEQ multiplex PCR; TCRdb stores in-frame clones only, minus some. Of approximately 100,000 clones in the sample, roughly 93% were seen once. As concerns this clone: Its antigen is not known.

Unstimulated Tregs (CD4+CD25+CD127-) and CD4+CD25- non-Tregs were sorted from PBMCs. The genes are TRBV5-6 and TRBJ1-2, with D maybe TRBD1 (5 bases). Source: CD4+ T cells from blood, taken before the transplant. The receptor was isolated from a human donor who received a combined kidney and bone marrow transplant. CDR3 residues: CASSLLGTYTF. The CDR3 nucleotides are TGTGCCAGCAGCTTGCTAGGGACTTACACCTTC.